This T cell receptor beta chain was recovered during a study of OX40 agonist ivuxolimab in advanced cancers. Study-level background: Age averaged about 60 years (range about 23 to 85), and roughly 80% were male.

Losses at the gene ends were 5 bases for V and 3 bases for J; bases not matched to a gene: 5. In germline, CDR1 is MDHEN, CDR2 SYDVKM. CDR3 length: 14 amino acids. TCRdb keeps only in-frame clones here, not all; method: immunoSEQ multiplex PCR. This sample has around 67,000 clones, with about 89% found just once. V usage is TRBV28 and J usage is TRBJ2-7, with 9 nucleotides matching TRBD1. The specimen comprised CD4+ or CD8+ T cells sorted from blood, sampled in a trial of the OX40 agonist ivuxolimab. This receptor was taken from an adult with an advanced solid tumor such as melanoma, head and neck, liver or kidney cancer. CDR3 residues: CASSPGQGLYEQYF. DNA of the CDR3: TGTGCCAGCAGTCCGGGACAGGGTCTCTACGAGCAGTACTTC.